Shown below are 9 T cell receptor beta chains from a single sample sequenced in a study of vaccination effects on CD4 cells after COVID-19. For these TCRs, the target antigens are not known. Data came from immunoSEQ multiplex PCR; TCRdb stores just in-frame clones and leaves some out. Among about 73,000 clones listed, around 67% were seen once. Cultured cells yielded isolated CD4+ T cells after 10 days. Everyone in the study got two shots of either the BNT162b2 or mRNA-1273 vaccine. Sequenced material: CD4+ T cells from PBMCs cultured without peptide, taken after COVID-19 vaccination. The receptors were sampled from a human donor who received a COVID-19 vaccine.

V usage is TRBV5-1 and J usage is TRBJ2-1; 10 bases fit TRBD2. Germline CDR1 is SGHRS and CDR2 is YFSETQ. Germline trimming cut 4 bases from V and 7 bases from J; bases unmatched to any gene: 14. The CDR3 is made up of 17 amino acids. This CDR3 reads CASSPGTSGVSLNEQFF. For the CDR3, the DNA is TGCGCCAGCAGCCCGGGTACTAGCGGGGTTTCCCTAAATGAGCAGTTCTTC. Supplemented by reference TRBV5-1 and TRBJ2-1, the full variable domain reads KAGVTQTPRYLIKTRGQQVTLSCSPISGHRSVSWYQQTPGQGLQFLFEYFSETQRNKGNFPGRFSGRQFSNSRSEMNVSTLELGDSALYLCASSPGTSGVSLNEQFFGPGTRLTVL.

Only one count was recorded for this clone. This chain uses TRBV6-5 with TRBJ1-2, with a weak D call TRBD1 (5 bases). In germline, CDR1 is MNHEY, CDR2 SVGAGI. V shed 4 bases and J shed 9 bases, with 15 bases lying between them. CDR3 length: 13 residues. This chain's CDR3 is CASSSLGVTRYTF. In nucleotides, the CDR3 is TGTGCCAGCAGTTCCTTGGGGGTTACTCGCTACACCTTC.

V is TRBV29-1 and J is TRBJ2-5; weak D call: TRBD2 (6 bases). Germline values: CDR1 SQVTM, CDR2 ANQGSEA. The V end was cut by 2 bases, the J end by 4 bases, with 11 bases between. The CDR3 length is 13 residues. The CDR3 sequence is CSVEIGGAETQYF. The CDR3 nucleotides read TGCAGCGTTGAAATCGGAGGGGCAGAGACCCAGTACTTC.

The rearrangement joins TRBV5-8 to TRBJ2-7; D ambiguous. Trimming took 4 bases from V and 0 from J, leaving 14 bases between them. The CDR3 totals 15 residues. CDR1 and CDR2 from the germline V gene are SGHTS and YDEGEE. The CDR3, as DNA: TGTGCCAGCAGCCCCTGGGCTTCGAGCTCCTACGAGCAGTACGTC. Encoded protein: CASSPWASSSYEQYV.

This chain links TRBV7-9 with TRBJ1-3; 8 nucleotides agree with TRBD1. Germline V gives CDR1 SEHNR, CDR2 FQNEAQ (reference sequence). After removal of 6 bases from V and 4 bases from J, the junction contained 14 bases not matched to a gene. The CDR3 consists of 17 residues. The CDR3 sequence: CASRAGGAASRGNTIYF. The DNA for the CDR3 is TGTGCCAGCAGGGCAGGGGGCGCCGCTTCTCGAGGAAACACCATATATTTT.

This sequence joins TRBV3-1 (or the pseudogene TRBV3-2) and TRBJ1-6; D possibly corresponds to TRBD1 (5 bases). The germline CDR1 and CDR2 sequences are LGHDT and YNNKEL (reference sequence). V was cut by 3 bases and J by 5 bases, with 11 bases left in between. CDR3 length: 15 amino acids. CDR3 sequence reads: CASSHWAGNNSPLHF. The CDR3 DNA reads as TGTGCCAGCAGCCATTGGGCAGGGAATAATTCACCCCTCCACTTT.

The CDR3: CASSLALENTEAFF. The CDR3 DNA reads as TGCGCCAGCAGCTTGGCGCTGGAGAACACTGAAGCTTTCTTT. J is TRBJ1-1 and V is TRBV5-1; D call uncertain. V was pared by 0 bases and J by 1 base, with 7 bases between. CDR3 length equals 14 residues. Germline values: CDR1 SGHRS, CDR2 YFSETQ.

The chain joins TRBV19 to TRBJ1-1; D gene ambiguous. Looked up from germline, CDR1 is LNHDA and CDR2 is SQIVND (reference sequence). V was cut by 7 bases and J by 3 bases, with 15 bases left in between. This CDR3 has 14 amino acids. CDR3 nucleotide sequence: TGTGCCAGTATTCATGGGCAGAAGCACACTGAAGCTTTCTTT. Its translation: CASIHGQKHTEAFF.

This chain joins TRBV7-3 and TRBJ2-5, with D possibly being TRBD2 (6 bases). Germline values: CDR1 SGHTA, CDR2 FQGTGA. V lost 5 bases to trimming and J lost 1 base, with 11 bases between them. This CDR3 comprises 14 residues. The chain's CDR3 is CASSRGGVQETQYF. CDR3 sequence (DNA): TGTGCCAGCAGCCGAGGAGGGGTCCAAGAGACCCAGTACTTC.